Listed here is a single TCR beta chain. The sample comes from a study of CD8+ T cells in alopecia areata. For the study at large: Administration of oral tofacitinib to treated patients was at 5 to 10 mg twice daily.

Extracted from the samples, RNA was reverse transcribed into cDNA to serve as the sequencing template. This table comes from immunoSEQ multiplex PCR, and its TCRdb copy is limited to in-frame clones, with some not included. The sample contains fewer than 250,000 clones, roughly two fifths of which appear only once. Treatment reported: oral pan-JAK inhibitor, 5-10 mg twice daily. From germline, CDR1 is MGHRA and CDR2 YSYEKL. V lost 0 bases and J 7 bases, leaving 13 bases between the germline ends. The CDR3 consists of 15 residues. The source was CD4+ T cells sorted from blood, collected around week 37, from a patient treated with tofacitinib. J is TRBJ1-5 and V is TRBV4-1; no clear D. This receptor was obtained from a human donor with alopecia areata. The CDR3, as DNA: TGCGCCAGCAGCCAAGACCCACAGAGGAGGCAGCCCCAGCATTTT. Protein: CASSQDPQRRQPQHF.